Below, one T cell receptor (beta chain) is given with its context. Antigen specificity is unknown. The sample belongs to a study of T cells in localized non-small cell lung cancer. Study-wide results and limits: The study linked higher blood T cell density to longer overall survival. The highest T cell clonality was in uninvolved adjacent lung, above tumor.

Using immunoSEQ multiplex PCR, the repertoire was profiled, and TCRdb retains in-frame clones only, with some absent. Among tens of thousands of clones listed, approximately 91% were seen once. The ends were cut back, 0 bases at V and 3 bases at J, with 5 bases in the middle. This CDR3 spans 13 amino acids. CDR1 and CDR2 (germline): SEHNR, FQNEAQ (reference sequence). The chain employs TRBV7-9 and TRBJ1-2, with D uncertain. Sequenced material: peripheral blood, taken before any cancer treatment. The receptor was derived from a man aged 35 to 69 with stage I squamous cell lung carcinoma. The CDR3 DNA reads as TGTGCCAGCAGCTTAGCCACTGACTATGGCTACACCTTC. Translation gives CASSLATDYGYTF.